This T cell receptor (beta chain) was observed in a study of cytomegalovirus exposure and HLA in healthy donors. Study-wide background: Earlier, roughly 180 million T cells were analyzed, and some 120 million unique TCR beta sequences were found among them.

The PCR made use of 60 Vbeta and 13 Jbeta primers. Generated by immunoSEQ multiplex PCR, the TCRdb table keeps only in-frame clones and is missing some. This table holds roughly 63,000 clones, approximately 71% found once. Notes on this clone: Antigen: not known.

Study observations and caveats: For most TCR beta V segments, an earlier analysis put the productive rate at about 87% or about 30% of the time. There were several of the most significant clusters that appeared linked to common viral pathogens in a later analysis. In a later analysis, HLA-associated TCR beta chains were more clonally expanded than equally common others.

Germline V gene sequence: CDR1 SGHNT, CDR2 YENEEA. V shed 0 bases, J shed 8 bases, and the junction held 3 bases outside the gene matches. The CDR3 has 13 amino acids. The TCR comes from a man in his fifties in good health and CMV-seropositive. V gene TRBV11-3 combines with J gene TRBJ1-1; TRBD1 agrees at 7 bases. The sample taken for sequencing was PBMCs. CDR3 coding DNA: TGTGCCAGCAGCTTAGAACAGGGGAGGGAAGCTTTCTTT. The encoded protein is CASSLEQGREAFF.